This T cell receptor beta chain appears in the sequencing data of a study of identical twins. TCRdb called the 5' RACE reads again in MiXCR, with one record for every CDR3 protein. The data contain fewer than 550,000 distinct CDR3 sequences, approximately 14% of them singletons. CDR3 length: 15 residues. Germline V CDR1 and CDR2: SGHTA, FQGTGA. V gave up 0 bases and J gave up 5 bases; unmatched junction bases: 6. This clonotype was seen only a few times. These same records also appear under a second study, on yellow fever vaccine responses in identical twins.

This chain links TRBV7-3 with TRBJ2-5, with 7 bases aligning to TRBD2. This receptor was taken from a woman under 30 in good health. Sequenced material: CD4+ T cells sorted from blood. The CDR3 DNA reads as TGTGCCAGCAGCTTAACTGGGGGGGAACGGGAGACCCAGTACTTC. Residues: CASSLTGGERETQYF.